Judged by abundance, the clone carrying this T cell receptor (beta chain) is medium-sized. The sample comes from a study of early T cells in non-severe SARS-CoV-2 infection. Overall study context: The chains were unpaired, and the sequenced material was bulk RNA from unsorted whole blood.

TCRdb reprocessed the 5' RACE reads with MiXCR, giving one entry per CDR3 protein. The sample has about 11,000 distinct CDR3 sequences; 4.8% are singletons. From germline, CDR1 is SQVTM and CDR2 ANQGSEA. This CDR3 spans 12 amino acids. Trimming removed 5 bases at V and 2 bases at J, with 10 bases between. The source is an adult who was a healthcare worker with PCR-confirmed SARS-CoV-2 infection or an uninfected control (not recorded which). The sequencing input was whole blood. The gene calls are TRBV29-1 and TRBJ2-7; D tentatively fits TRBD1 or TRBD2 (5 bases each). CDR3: CSVRDGTYEQYF. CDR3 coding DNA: TGCAGCGTTCGGGACGGGACCTACGAGCAGTACTTC.